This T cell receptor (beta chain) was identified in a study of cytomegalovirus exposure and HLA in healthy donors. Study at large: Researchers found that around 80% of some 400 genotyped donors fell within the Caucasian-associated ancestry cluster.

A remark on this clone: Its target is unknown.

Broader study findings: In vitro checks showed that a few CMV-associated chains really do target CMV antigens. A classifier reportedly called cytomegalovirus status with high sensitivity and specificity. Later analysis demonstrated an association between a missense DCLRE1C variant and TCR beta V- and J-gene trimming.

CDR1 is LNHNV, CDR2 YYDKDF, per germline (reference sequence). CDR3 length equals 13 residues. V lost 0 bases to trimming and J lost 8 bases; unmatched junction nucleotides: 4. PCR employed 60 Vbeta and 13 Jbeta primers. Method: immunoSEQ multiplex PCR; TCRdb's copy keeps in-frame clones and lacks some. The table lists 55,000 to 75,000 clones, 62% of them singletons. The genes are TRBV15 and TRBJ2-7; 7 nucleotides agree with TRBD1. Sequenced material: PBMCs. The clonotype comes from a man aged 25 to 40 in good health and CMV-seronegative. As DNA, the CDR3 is TGTGCCACCAGCAGAGATACAGGGGCCCAGCAGTACTTC. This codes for CATSRDTGAQQYF.